The clone carrying this T cell receptor beta chain came up once. What it binds is not known. This sample was taken from a study of blood T cells in healthy people across ages. General study results and limits: Compared with aged donors, long-lived donors showed fewer expanded clones, suggesting selection.

Then a second PCR, running roughly 7 to 11 cycles, was carried out with a sample-barcoded 5' primer and a J-beta primer mix. Every sample returned 2.5 million or more CDR3-containing paired-end reads. TCRdb reanalysed the 5' RACE reads using MiXCR and keeps one entry per CDR3 protein. The sample contains about 1.4 million distinct CDR3 sequences, around 55% of which appear only once. Total RNA extraction produced at least 5 micrograms (per sample) for the study. V dropped 6 bases and J dropped 7 bases, with 17 bases sitting between them. The CDR3 contains 13 residues. From germline, CDR1 is SQVTM and CDR2 ANQGSEA.

The chain has TRBV29-1 and TRBJ2-3, with D perhaps being TRBD1 or TRBD2 (5 bases each). The specimen sequenced was blood. This TCR was sampled from a man aged 18-30 years in good health. The CDR3: CSVGDGYANTQYF. The CDR3 nucleotides read TGCAGCGTGGGGGACGGTTACGCAAATACGCAGTATTTT.